This T cell receptor beta chain was sequenced in a study of cytotoxic CD8 clonotypes in ibrutinib-treated CLL. The study, taken as a whole, reports: Clonality increased at ibrutinib response, then returned toward baseline at progression. T-cell clonality at baseline went above that of age-matched healthy donors and rose and fell with circulating CD8+ T-cell counts.

Remarks on this clone: Its antigen is undetermined.

Assay used: immunoSEQ multiplex PCR; TCRdb lists only in-frame clones, some missing. The table lists under 30,000 clones, 45% to 65% of them singletons, with about 4.8% in the top ten. V shed 6 bases, J shed 5 bases, and the junction held 5 bases outside the gene matches. Germline CDR1 reads MNHEY; CDR2 reads SMNVEV (reference sequence). The CDR3 totals 14 residues. Sequencing was performed on PBMCs, taken before ibrutinib treatment. This TCR was recovered from a human donor with chronic lymphocytic leukemia. The rearrangement joins TRBV27 to TRBJ2-7; 12 bases line up with TRBD2. In DNA form, the CDR3 reads TGTGCCAGCAGGATTACTAGCGGGAGGCACGAGCAGTACTTC. It is translated as CASRITSGRHEQYF.